This TCR beta chain was captured by sequencing in a study of blood T cell repertoires in COVID-19. Overall study: Sources were T cells, B-cell-depleted T cells, or PBMCs; the material itself was cDNA or gDNA.

This table comes from immunoSEQ multiplex PCR, and its TCRdb copy is limited to in-frame clones, with some not included. The sample gives around 60,000 clones, roughly four fifths of which show up once; roughly 10% is in the top ten. The length of the CDR3 is 13 residues. CDR1 is ENHRY and CDR2 is SYGVKD in the germline V gene. Unmatched junction bases numbered 2, after V lost 6 bases and J lost 3 bases. The chain is built from TRBV10-3 and TRBJ1-2; the match to TRBD1 covers 9 bases. This receptor was identified in a man between 50 and 59 years old with COVID-19, enrolled during active disease. The sample was peripheral blood. The CDR3 protein is CAIRTGGDYGYTF. CDR3 in DNA: TGTGCCATCAGGACAGGGGGTGACTATGGCTACACCTTC.